This passage covers 25 T cell receptor beta chains from one sample sequenced in a study of blood T cell repertoires in COVID-19. Generated by immunoSEQ multiplex PCR, the TCRdb table keeps only in-frame clones and is missing some. The table records some 78,000 clones, around 89% of them present only once. Source material: peripheral blood. These receptor sequences come from a woman older than 75 with active or convalescent COVID-19.

The chain couples TRBV7-2 to TRBJ2-7; 9 bases match TRBD1. V was clipped by 5 bases and J by 1 base; unmatched bases: 18. Germline V gene lookup returns CDR1 SGHTA and CDR2 FQGNSA. The CDR3 is 19 residues long. CDR3 protein: CASSLRSGTGKALSYEQYF. CDR3 coding DNA: TGTGCCAGCAGCCTGAGATCCGGGACAGGGAAGGCCCTTTCCTACGAGCAGTACTTC. Combining the CDR3 with reference TRBV7-2 and TRBJ2-7 gives the whole variable domain GAGVSQSPSNKVTEKGKDVELRCDPISGHTALYWYRQSLGQGLEFLIYFQGNSAPDKSGLPSDRFSAERTGGSVSTLTIQRTQQEDSAVYLCASSLRSGTGKALSYEQYFGPGTRLTVT.

This rearrangement joins TRBV27 to TRBJ2-7; possibly TRBD1 for D (5 bases). The V gene lost 5 bases and the J gene lost 10 bases, with 18 bases spanning the gap. Germline V lookup: CDR1 MNHEY, CDR2 SMNVEV (reference sequence). The CDR3 length is 13 residues. The CDR3 coding sequence is TGTGCCAGCAGTCCCCAGGGCCGGGTTAGACAGTACTTC. It yields the protein CASSPQGRVRQYF.

This chain connects TRBV6-1 to TRBJ1-5; D not resolved. This CDR3 spans 13 amino acids. V lost 3 bases to trimming and J lost 5 bases, with 8 bases between them. Germline-derived CDR1 and CDR2 are MNHNS and SASEGT. The CDR3 loop reads CASSDSFDQPQHF. The DNA of the CDR3 is TGTGCCAGCAGTGACAGTTTTGATCAGCCCCAGCATTTT.

This clone was found once. J is TRBJ1-5 and V is TRBV29-1, with 8 bases lining up with TRBD1. CDR1 and CDR2 from the germline V gene are SQVTM and ANQGSEA. This CDR3 has 13 amino acids. The V segment lost 4 bases and the J segment 6 bases; nucleotides outside the gene matches: 5. Here the CDR3 reads CSVAWTGLQPQHF. The DNA for the CDR3 is TGCAGCGTTGCGTGGACAGGGCTTCAGCCCCAGCATTTT.

The genes are TRBV7-8 and TRBJ2-1; D may be TRBD2 (6 bases). The CDR3 totals 13 residues. CDR1 is SGHVS, CDR2 FQNEAQ, per germline. V was trimmed by 6 bases and J by 10 bases, leaving 16 bases between them. CDR3 nucleotide sequence: TGTGCCAGCAGTCCCGGGACTGGCGGGGAGCAGTTCTTC. The encoded protein is CASSPGTGGEQFF.

This clone was counted a few times. This rearrangement joins TRBV6-2 or TRBV6-3 to TRBJ1-5; no clear D gene. The V end was cut by 5 bases, the J end by 5 bases, with 10 bases between. The germline V gene encodes CDR1 MNHEY and CDR2 SVGEGT. The CDR3 sequence is 13 residues long. Here the CDR3 reads CASSDIIHQPQHF. CDR3 sequence (DNA): TGTGCCAGCAGTGACATAATACATCAGCCCCAGCATTTT.

V is TRBV10-3 and J is TRBJ2-7, with 7 nucleotides matching TRBD1. The germline V gene has CDR1 ENHRY and CDR2 SYGVKD. Trimming at V came to 6 bases and at J to 3 bases, leaving 5 bases not matched to a gene. CDR3 length: 13 amino acids. The CDR3 nucleotides read TGTGCCATCAGGCCCGGGACAGACTACGAGCAGTACTTC. Its protein product is CAIRPGTDYEQYF.

V is TRBV27 and J is TRBJ2-1; TRBD1 might be the D (6 bases). Trimming took off 6 bases at V and 5 bases at J, with 23 bases between the two ends. Germline CDR1 reads MNHEY; CDR2 reads SMNVEV (reference sequence). The CDR3 runs to 17 residues. The CDR3 loop is CASSPTVGGVLHNEQFF. CDR3 nucleotide sequence: TGTGCCAGCAGCCCCACAGTAGGGGGAGTGTTACACAATGAGCAGTTCTTC.

The rearrangement joins TRBV4-1 to TRBJ1-2; possibly TRBD1 for D (6 bases). V gave up 4 bases and J gave up 6 bases, with 21 bases separating them. Germline CDR1 and CDR2: MGHRA and YSYEKL. The CDR3 is 16 residues long. This CDR3 is CASSLIRGGGLDGYTF. CDR3 bases: TGCGCCAGCAGCCTCATCAGGGGAGGGGGGCTGGATGGCTACACCTTC.

This sequence joins TRBV28 and TRBJ1-2, with D maybe TRBD1 (5 bases). The germline V gene encodes CDR1 MDHEN and CDR2 SYDVKM. Trimming took off 8 bases at V and 1 base at J, with 5 bases between the two ends. There are 11 residues in the CDR3. Here the CDR3 reads CASQGNYGYTF. The CDR3 bases are TGTGCCAGCCAGGGTAACTATGGCTACACCTTC.

The rearrangement joins TRBV19 to TRBJ2-1; 12 nucleotides agree with TRBD2. Germline V gene data show CDR1 as LNHDA and CDR2 as SQIVND (reference sequence). The CDR3 extends over 17 amino acids. Losses at the gene ends were 10 bases for V and 6 bases for J; bases not matched to a gene: 16. Written as DNA, the CDR3 is TGTGCCACTAGGTCGCTAGCGGGAGGGCCAAGGGGCAATGAGCAGTTCTTC. Translating gives CATRSLAGGPRGNEQFF. Complete variable domain (other parts from reference TRBV19 and TRBJ2-1): DGGITQSPKYLFRKEGQNVTLSCEQNLNHDAMYWYRQDPGQGLRLIYYSQIVNDFQKGDIAEGYSVSREKKESFPLTVTSAQKNPTAFYLCATRSLAGGPRGNEQFFGPGTRLTVL.

The J gene is TRBJ2-5, the V gene TRBV7-2; maybe TRBD1 (6 bases). CDR3 length: 14 amino acids. Per the germline V gene, CDR1 is SGHTA and CDR2 is FQGNSA. V lost 5 bases, J lost 8 bases, and 18 bases lay in between. The CDR3 coding sequence is TGTGCCAGCAGCCCCCTGGAACACAGGGTAACCCAGTACTTC. Protein product: CASSPLEHRVTQYF.

The gene calls are TRBV9 and TRBJ2-3; 7 positions match TRBD2. Germline V gives CDR1 SGDLS, CDR2 YYNGEE. This CDR3 is built from 18 residues. V shed 3 bases and J 3 bases; nucleotides not matched to a gene: 16. The CDR3 loop reads CASSALGLGAGVTDTQYF. CDR3 DNA: TGTGCCAGCAGCGCTCTTGGACTTGGGGCGGGAGTAACAGATACGCAGTATTTT.

This sequence joins TRBV6-4 and TRBJ1-3; tentatively, D is TRBD1 (6 bases). The CDR3 contains 19 residues. The V and J ends lost 3 bases and 4 bases respectively, with 25 bases between them. CDR1 MRHNA and CDR2 SNTAGT come from the germline V gene. The CDR3 protein is CASSEEEEQGSFFGNTIYF. The CDR3 DNA reads TGTGCCAGCAGTGAAGAGGAAGAACAGGGTAGTTTTTTCGGAAACACCATATATTTT.

The chain joins TRBV19 to TRBJ1-5, with a tentative D call TRBD1 (5 bases). This CDR3 is built from 16 residues. The ends were cut back, 5 bases at V and 0 bases at J, with 14 bases in the middle. The germline V gene has CDR1 LNHDA and CDR2 SQIVND (reference sequence). CDR3 in DNA: TGTGCCAGTAGTTCCTGGACAAGGCTTAGCAATCAGCCCCAGCATTTT. Encoded protein: CASSSWTRLSNQPQHF.

With regard to this clone: Compared with germline, one end of the junction differs, possibly owing to a read error. This chain links TRBV28 with TRBJ1-1; D perhaps matches TRBD1 (5 bases). The CDR3 spans 14 residues. The germline V gene has CDR1 MDHEN and CDR2 SYDVKM. The CDR3 nucleotides read TGTGCCAGCAGTTTGGAAGGGGTGAAGACTGAAGCTTTCTTT. Translating it yields CASSLEGVKTEAFF.

This chain connects TRBV20-1 to TRBJ2-5; D uncertain. Germline CDR1 and CDR2: DFQATT and SNEGSKA (reference sequence). The CDR3 has 11 amino acids. Trimming left V 5 bases short and J 2 bases short, with 6 bases between. In DNA form, the CDR3 reads TGCAGTGCTGCGAATCAAGAGACCCAGTACTTC. This gives the protein CSAANQETQYF.

The chain has TRBV5-4 and TRBJ1-6; D is possibly TRBD1 (5 bases). CDR1 and CDR2 (germline): SGHNT, YYREEE (reference sequence). CDR3 length: 14 amino acids. With 5 bases removed from V and 8 bases from J, the gap between germline ends came to 14 bases. The CDR3 DNA follows: TGTGCCAGCAGACCTGGACATCTCGATTCACCCCTCCACTTT. It is translated as CASRPGHLDSPLHF. Drawing the rest from reference TRBV5-4 and TRBJ1-6, the complete variable domain is ETGVTQSPTHLIKTRGQQVTLRCSSQSGHNTVSWYQQALGQGPQFIFQYYREEENGRGNFPPRFSGLQFPNYSSELNVNALELDDSALYLCASRPGHLDSPLHFGNGTRLTVT.

This sequence joins TRBV7-2 and TRBJ2-7; D remains unclear. This CDR3 contains 13 residues. V dropped 8 bases and J dropped 1 base, with 12 bases sitting between them. Germline V lookup: CDR1 SGHTA, CDR2 FQGNSA. The CDR3 sequence: CASAKTYSYEQYF. DNA for the CDR3: TGTGCCAGCGCGAAGACTTATTCCTACGAGCAGTACTTC.

The genes are TRBV7-2 and TRBJ1-6, with D possibly matching TRBD1 (6 bases). This CDR3 region has 14 residues. Trimming took off 3 bases at V and 7 bases at J, with 10 bases between the two ends. CDR1 and CDR2 (germline): SGHTA, FQGNSA. Here the CDR3 reads CASSLDSLNSPLHF. In nucleotides, the CDR3 is TGTGCCAGCAGCTTGGACAGTCTAAATTCACCCCTCCACTTT. Complete variable domain (other parts from reference TRBV7-2 and TRBJ1-6): GAGVSQSPSNKVTEKGKDVELRCDPISGHTALYWYRQSLGQGLEFLIYFQGNSAPDKSGLPSDRFSAERTGGSVSTLTIQRTQQEDSAVYLCASSLDSLNSPLHFGNGTRLTVT.

Concerning this clone: The junction and the germline gene differ at one end; a read error may be behind it. The chain combines TRBV7-7 with TRBJ1-1; weak D call: TRBD1 (5 bases). Germline lookup yields CDR1 SSHAT and CDR2 FNYEAQ (reference sequence). This CDR3 has 13 residues. In DNA form, the CDR3 reads TGTGCTAGCAGCTTGGAAAGGGGCACTGAAGCTTTCTTT. The encoded protein is CASSLERGTEAFF.

CDR3 region: CASSPRADDSGNTIYF. DNA of the CDR3: TGTGCCAGCTCACCACGGGCAGACGATTCGGGAAACACCATATATTTT. The rearrangement uses TRBV18 and TRBJ1-3; D remains unclear. CDR3 length: 16 amino acids. V was trimmed by 1 base and J by 4 bases, leaving 14 bases between them. CDR1 and CDR2 from the germline V gene are KGHSH and LQKENI.

The rearrangement joins TRBV9 to TRBJ1-6, with D perhaps matching TRBD1 (6 bases). The CDR3 totals 14 residues. Trimming removed 2 bases from V and 10 bases from J, with 13 bases in between. Germline CDR1 reads SGDLS; CDR2 reads YYNGEE. CDR3 in amino acids: CASSVSGVASPLHF. The CDR3 DNA reads as TGTGCCAGCAGCGTGTCAGGGGTAGCATCACCCCTCCACTTT.

This clone was seen only once. The rearrangement links TRBV11-2 to TRBJ2-6, with a tentative D call TRBD2 (5 bases). The V end was cut by 5 bases, the J end by 5 bases, with 10 bases between. CDR1 SGHAT and CDR2 FQNNGV come from the germline V gene. The CDR3 length is 14 residues. The CDR3, as DNA: TGTGCCAGCAGCCCGGGAACCTGGGCCAACGTCCTGACTTTC. Its protein product is CASSPGTWANVLTF.

V usage is TRBV29-1 and J usage is TRBJ1-4; weak D call: TRBD1 (5 bases). CDR1 SQVTM and CDR2 ANQGSEA come from the germline V gene. V lost 4 bases and J 7 bases, leaving 19 bases between the germline ends. This CDR3 is 15 amino acids long. The CDR3 DNA sequence: TGCAGCGTTGTCATCAGGGAGGGTTTAGGTGAAAAACTGTTTTTT. Its protein product is CSVVIREGLGEKLFF.